This T cell receptor beta chain came from a study of T cells in Graves' hyperthyroidism and ophthalmopathy (dated by TCRdb to the late 2010s). For context, the study as a whole: Peripheral blood was sampled at the time of initial diagnosis, prior to any treatment. To identify distinguishing TCR V-J signatures, a discovery cohort of about 95 patients was used, comprising some 45 with Graves' ophthalmopathy and some 57 with stable Graves' hyperthyroidism. Prospective prediction of ophthalmopathy was tested in an independent validation cohort consisting of fewer than 20 hyperthyroidism patients and approximately 16 patients who later progressed to ophthalmopathy. The 100 or so discovery patients were randomly divided into training and test sets at a 7:3 ratio. In addition, the study compared T-cell repertoires in thyroid tissue and in blood from about 6 Graves' hyperthyroidism patients. After blood sampling, hyperthyroidism patients were treated with methimazole at a starting dose of 30 mg daily, and ophthalmopathy patients were treated with high-dose intravenous methylprednisolone. TCR Vbeta CDR3 sequencing of 130 to 150 peripheral blood samples (approximately 44 ophthalmopathy, 75 or so hyperthyroidism and roughly 17 progressor patients) is reported in the paper.

In the germline V gene, CDR1 corresponds to SGHTS and CDR2 to YDEGEE. Counted from cysteine to phenylalanine, this CDR3 has 12 amino acids. Only CDR3 DNA is held: 36 bases, read in frame from base 1. V and J lose 4 bases and 8 bases, and a span of 12 bases separates them. Results the study describes overall, beyond this receptor: Sample size was not statistically predetermined, and blinding of investigators to group allocation was not performed. Blood samples also contained most of the expanded thyroid clonotypes (frequency above 0.001), which suggests that blood repertoires may reflect thyroid immune responses. In validation, the model predicted progression to ophthalmopathy a median of roughly six months before onset, with approximately 70% sensitivity and 72.22% specificity. In cross-validation, a model built on a 13 V-J signature told ophthalmopathy apart from stable hyperthyroidism with over 85% sensitivity and around 81% specificity, and in testing the same model reached 80%/75%.

This clonotype was seen many times. Its cognate antigen has yet to be identified. No much larger clone is present one base from it, and per-base qualities are unavailable. Ophthalmopathy patients had moderately to severely active disease, with a Clinical Activity Score of 3 or more, a NOSPECS grade of 4 or more, and a disease duration of less than 3 months. Any patient with an uncontrolled infection, another autoimmune disease, pregnancy or lactation was excluded. Clinical symptoms, serum thyroxine and TRAb, thyroid ultrasound, and orbital computed tomography formed the basis for the diagnoses. PBMCs were separated from 7.5 to 10 ml of fresh peripheral blood using Ficoll-Paque density gradient centrifugation. Total RNA was extracted using Trizol reagent, and RNA quality was assessed on an Agilent 2100 Bioanalyzer. The TCR beta CDR3 regions were amplified from the RNA transcripts. The TCR CDR3 was subjected to a first round of RT-PCR using the HTBI primer set and the Qiagen OneStep RT-PCR kit. A second multiplex PCR round built the libraries, followed by size selection and purification. Paired-end sequencing of the libraries was performed with 100 bp reads on an Illumina HiSeq2000. For the original study's pipeline: SOAPnuke was used to process the raw data, removing reads that contained adapters or uncalled bases, had a mean Phred below 15, or lacked an exact match to the constant primer or identifier. COPE v1.2.5 was used to merge high-quality paired reads, and clonotypes were defined as unique nucleotide sequences. MiTCR v1.1 was used to align clonotypes to the IMGT TRBV, TRBD and TRBJ reference segments. Only V-J combinations with frequency above 0.0001, covering about 99% of repertoires, were analysed. The TCS score was defined as the ratio of F50 (clonal expansion) to E x V (chaos), calculated using BLOSUM62-based TCRdist between CDR3 peptides within each V-J. Welch's t-statistics and random forest reduced several hundred V-J features to roughly 13, which were used in a naive Bayes classifier (R e1071). Through fastp at Q25 and MiXCR, TCRdb rebuilt clones from the public reads, retaining in-frame beta chains. Here each entry gathers all rows of one CDR3 protein and keeps the most common genes and DNA. In this record, the V and J calls reflect TCRdb's handling and not the investigators' own analysis. The sample table contains 220,000 or so distinct CDR3 sequences; only one count was recorded for around 17% of them. Around 28% of the sample is taken by the ten largest.

The sequence derives from a woman in her late teens or twenties with Graves' ophthalmopathy. The sequencing input was blood. The V and J genes are TRBV5-8 and TRBJ1-1, with a tentative D gene TRBD1 over 5 matching bases. The CDR3 protein sequence reads: CASSGRDGEAFF. The DNA sequence reads TGTGCCAGCAGCGGCCGGGACGGCGAAGCTTTCTTT.